The clone carrying this T cell receptor (beta chain) was seen repeatedly, ten times or more. Its matching antigen is unknown. This entry comes from a study of T cells after yellow fever vaccination. Looking at the study overall: Where fractions had low cell numbers, libraries were prepared from them with the SMART-Seq v4 Ultra Low Input RNA kit.

By 5'RACE template switching, TCR cDNA was produced, with a universal primer site and UMIs added in the process. MiXCR, applied by TCRdb to the 5' RACE reads, yields one record per CDR3 protein. The sample has approximately 30,000 distinct CDR3 sequences, 4.4% seen once. Germline CDR1 reads SGHTA; CDR2 reads FQGNSA. Between the trimmed V and J ends, which lost 5 bases and 6 bases, there was a span of 11 bases. The CDR3 sequence is 12 residues long. Findings and caveats of the study: In post-booster samples, most primary-vaccination clones reappeared (about 95% CD4, approximately 91% CD8). There was a small share of clonotypes that showed up in both the CD4 and CD8 compartments.

The V and J genes are TRBV7-2 and TRBJ2-7, with D possibly being TRBD1 (6 bases). Source: CD8+ T cells sorted from PBMCs, taken 5 days after the yellow fever booster vaccination. This sequence was found in a man younger than 45 who received the YFV17D yellow fever vaccine. The CDR3 region is CASSAGTPEQYF. DNA of the CDR3: TGTGCCAGCAGCGCAGGGACACCCGAGCAGTACTTC.